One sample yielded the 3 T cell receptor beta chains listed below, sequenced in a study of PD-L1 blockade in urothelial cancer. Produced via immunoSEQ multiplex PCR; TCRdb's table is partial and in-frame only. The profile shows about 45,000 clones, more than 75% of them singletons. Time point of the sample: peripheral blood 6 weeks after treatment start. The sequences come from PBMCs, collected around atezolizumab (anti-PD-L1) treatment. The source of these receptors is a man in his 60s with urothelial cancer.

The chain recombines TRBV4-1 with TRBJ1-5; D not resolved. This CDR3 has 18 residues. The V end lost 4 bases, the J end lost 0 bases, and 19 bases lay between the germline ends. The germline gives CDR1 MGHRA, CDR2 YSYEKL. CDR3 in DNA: TGCGCCAGCAGCCGCAACACCTATTATGACAATAGCAATCAGCCCCAGCATTTT. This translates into CASSRNTYYDNSNQPQHF.

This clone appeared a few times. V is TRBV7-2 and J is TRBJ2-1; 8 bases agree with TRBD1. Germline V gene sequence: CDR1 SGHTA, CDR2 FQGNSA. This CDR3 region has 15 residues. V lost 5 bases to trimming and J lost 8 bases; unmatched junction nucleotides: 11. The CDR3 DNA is TGTGCCAGCAGCCTCCTCGGACAGGGAGGCGATGAGCAGTTCTTC. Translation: CASSLLGQGGDEQFF. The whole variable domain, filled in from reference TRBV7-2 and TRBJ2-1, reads GAGVSQSPSNKVTEKGKDVELRCDPISGHTALYWYRQSLGQGLEFLIYFQGNSAPDKSGLPSDRFSAERTGGSVSTLTIQRTQQEDSAVYLCASSLLGQGGDEQFFGPGTRLTVL.

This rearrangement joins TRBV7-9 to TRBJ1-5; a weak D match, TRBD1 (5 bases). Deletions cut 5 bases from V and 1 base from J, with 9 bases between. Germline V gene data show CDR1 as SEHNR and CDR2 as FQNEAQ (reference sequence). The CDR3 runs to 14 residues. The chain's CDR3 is CASSPGYSNQPQHF. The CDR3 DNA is TGTGCCAGCAGCCCAGGGTACAGCAATCAGCCCCAGCATTTT. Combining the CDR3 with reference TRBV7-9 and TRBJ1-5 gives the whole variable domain DTGVSQNPRHKITKRGQNVTFRCDPISEHNRLYWYRQTLGQGPEFLTYFQNEAQLEKSRLLSDRFSAERPKGSFSTLEIQRTEQGDSAMYLCASSPGYSNQPQHFGDGTRLSIL.